Following are 29 T cell receptor beta chains from one sample sequenced in a study of graft-versus-host responses after intestinal transplantation. Co-plating was performed using around 200,000 CFSE-labeled responder cells and around 200,000 irradiated, violet-dye-labeled stimulator cells. Measured with immunoSEQ multiplex PCR; TCRdb has only the in-frame clones, and not every one. The sample shows approximately 9,900 clones, about 30% of them seen only once. Source: alloreactive CD8+ T cells from a mixed lymphocyte reaction culture, taken before transplantation. Subset described: CFSE-low proliferating T cells sorted from roughly six-day pre-transplant mixed lymphocyte reaction (GvH or HvG direction). All receptors come from a human patient who was an organ donor for intestinal transplantation.

CDR3 sequence: CASSLPFRGELPLLVGNQPQHF. Written as DNA, the CDR3 is TGTGCCAGCAGTTTACCCTTTCGGGGAGAATTACCCCTGTTGGTGGGCAATCAGCCCCAGCATTTT. The chain couples TRBV28 to TRBJ1-5; D call uncertain. V dropped 2 bases and J dropped 2 bases, with 31 bases sitting between them. The CDR3 contains 22 residues. Germline V gives CDR1 MDHEN, CDR2 SYDVKM.

V usage is TRBV6-4 and J usage is TRBJ2-7; D uncertain. With 6 bases removed from V and 0 bases from J, the gap between germline ends came to 15 bases. The germline V gene encodes CDR1 MRHNA and CDR2 SNTAGT. The CDR3 is 15 residues long. CDR3 region: CASSRYIRSSYEQYF. CDR3 bases: TGTGCCAGCAGCCGATATATAAGGAGCTCCTACGAGCAGTACTTC.

The CDR3 here is CSVTRQGLWGYTF. The CDR3 nucleotides are TGCAGCGTCACAAGACAGGGCCTCTGGGGCTACACCTTC. The chain carries TRBV29-1 and TRBJ1-2; 7 bases are a match to TRBD1. The CDR3 runs to 13 residues. The trim removed 6 bases at V and 8 bases at J, leaving 12 bases unmatched. CDR1 and CDR2 (germline): SQVTM, ANQGSEA.

The chain carries TRBV10-3 and TRBJ1-5, with 10 bases identical to TRBD1. Trimming took 4 bases from V and 1 from J; bases not matched to a gene: 1. The CDR3 loop spans 15 amino acids. Per germline, CDR1 ENHRY and CDR2 SYGVKD. The CDR3 bases are TGTGCCATCAGTGGGGACAGGGGAAGCAATCAGCCCCAGCATTTT. This codes for CAISGDRGSNQPQHF.

The genes are TRBV28 and TRBJ2-1; D unclear. Germline V gene data show CDR1 as MDHEN and CDR2 as SYDVKM. V was shortened by 3 bases and J by 2 bases, with 20 bases between the two germline ends. CDR3 length equals 18 residues. In nucleotides, the CDR3 is TGTGCCAGCAGTTTTCTGGGCAAGCTTGTCAGAACCTACAATGAGCAGTTCTTC. This encodes CASSFLGKLVRTYNEQFF.

In its sample, this clone is medium-sized. This sequence joins TRBV20-1 and TRBJ1-2, with D uncertain. The V gene's germline CDR1 is DFQATT and CDR2 SNEGSKA (reference sequence). The CDR3 has 11 residues. V lost 1 base, J lost 5 bases, and 5 bases lay in between. Here the CDR3 reads CSARGSYGYTF. CDR3 nucleotides: TGCAGTGCTAGAGGCAGTTATGGCTACACCTTC.

The chain uses TRBV13 and TRBJ2-3; maybe TRBD2 (7 bases). This CDR3 has 14 amino acids. V was pared by 7 bases and J by 1 base, with 12 bases between. Germline loops: CDR1 PRHDT, CDR2 FYEKMQ (reference sequence). The CDR3 is CASNFGGRTDTQYF. CDR3 coding DNA: TGTGCCAGCAACTTCGGGGGGCGCACAGATACGCAGTATTTT.

The CDR3, as DNA: TGCGCCTGCGCTCGGGACAGGGTGTATGGCTACACCTTC. Amino acid sequence: CACARDRVYGYTF. V gene TRBV5-1 combines with J gene TRBJ1-2, with 9 bases lining up with TRBD1. The CDR3 is 13 amino acids. From germline, CDR1 is SGHRS and CDR2 YFSETQ. Losses at the gene ends were 10 bases for V and 5 bases for J; bases not matched to a gene: 9.

The V and J genes are TRBV11-2 and TRBJ2-7; 10 nucleotides align to TRBD2. Germline V CDR1 and CDR2: SGHAT, FQNNGV. This CDR3 contains 16 residues. With 5 bases clipped from V and 3 bases from J, the junction kept 10 bases outside the gene matches. The CDR3 coding sequence is TGTGCCAGCAGCCCAGAGCTAGCGGGGGCCAGCTACGAGCAGTACTTC. Residues: CASSPELAGASYEQYF.

In the case of this clone: This may arise from a read error, as a much more abundant clone is one base away. Other DNA sequences from this sample encode an identical CDR3 as well. The chain joins TRBV5-6 to TRBJ1-3; a possible D gene is TRBD1 (6 bases). The CDR3 sequence is 15 residues long. Between the trimmed V and J ends, which lost 4 bases and 4 bases, there was a span of 15 bases. Germline-derived CDR1 and CDR2 are SGHDT and YYEEEE. The CDR3 DNA follows: TGTGCCAGCAGCCTAGATGACAGGCTGGGAAACACCATATATTTT. It codes for CASSLDDRLGNTIYF.

This clone has more than one count but fewer than ten. The V gene is TRBV6-6, the J gene TRBJ1-2; weak D call: TRBD1 (5 bases). CDR1 and CDR2 from the germline V gene are MNHNY and SVGAGI (reference sequence). The CDR3 consists of 12 residues. V shed 8 bases and J shed 6 bases, with 13 bases lying between them. The chain's CDR3 is CASAHLGDGYTF. In nucleotides, the CDR3 is TGTGCCAGCGCTCACTTAGGGGATGGCTACACCTTC.

This clone rates as medium-sized. This rearrangement joins TRBV7-9 to TRBJ1-4; D possibly corresponds to TRBD1 (5 bases). Between the trimmed V and J ends, which lost 4 bases and 8 bases, there was a span of 11 bases. Germline CDR1 and CDR2: SEHNR and FQNEAQ (reference sequence). CDR3 size: 13 residues. This CDR3 reads CASSSDIREKLFF. Here the CDR3 DNA reads TGTGCCAGCAGCTCGGACATACGGGAAAAACTGTTTTTT.

This rearrangement joins TRBV28 to TRBJ2-1; possibly TRBD1 for D (5 bases). Trimming left V 10 bases short and J 3 bases short, with 19 bases between. The CDR3 covers 15 residues. Germline V gene data show CDR1 as MDHEN and CDR2 as SYDVKM. CDR3 amino acids: CATGRVAISYNEQFF. CDR3 bases: TGTGCCACCGGCAGGGTGGCGATCAGCTACAATGAGCAGTTCTTC.

V usage is TRBV6-1 and J usage is TRBJ2-7; D gene unclear. Germline CDR1 reads MNHNS; CDR2 reads SASEGT. Between the trimmed V and J ends, which lost 4 bases and 2 bases, there was a span of 6 bases. This CDR3 is built from 12 residues. CDR3 residues: CASSAQTYEQYF. CDR3 bases: TGTGCCAGCAGTGCACAGACCTACGAGCAGTACTTC.

The chain uses TRBV27 and TRBJ2-2; TRBD2 aligns across 7 bases. The V segment lost 5 bases and the J segment 4 bases; nucleotides outside the gene matches: 10. Germline assignment: CDR1 MNHEY and CDR2 SMNVEV (reference sequence). The CDR3 spans 16 residues. The CDR3 is CASSVTSGMFTGELFF. CDR3 bases: TGTGCCAGCAGTGTAACGAGCGGGATGTTCACCGGGGAGCTGTTTTTT.

J is TRBJ1-5 and V is TRBV28; 11 nucleotides align to TRBD1. Trimming took 3 bases from V and 7 from J; bases not matched to a gene: 5. Germline lookup yields CDR1 MDHEN and CDR2 SYDVKM. The CDR3 has 15 amino acids. The CDR3 DNA sequence: TGTGCCAGCAGTTTCCCCGGGACAGGGGGACAGCCCCAGCATTTT. This gives the protein CASSFPGTGGQPQHF.

This clone was seen only a few times. V gene TRBV29-1 combines with J gene TRBJ1-2, with 10 bases matching TRBD1. This CDR3 has 14 residues. The germline V gene has CDR1 SQVTM and CDR2 ANQGSEA. With V trimmed by 7 bases and J by 5 bases, 10 bases remained unmatched. The CDR3 protein is CSAISGTGVYGYTF. CDR3 in DNA: TGCAGCGCCATCTCCGGGACAGGGGTATATGGCTACACCTTC.

Judged by abundance, this clone is medium-sized. V usage is TRBV2 and J usage is TRBJ1-3, with 7 positions matching TRBD1. V shed 6 bases, J shed 2 bases, and the junction held 7 bases outside the gene matches. Per the germline V gene, CDR1 is SNHLY and CDR2 is FYNNEI. This CDR3 has 15 amino acids. The CDR3 coding sequence is TGTGCCAGCAGCACAGGGGAAAGGGCTGGAAACACCATATATTTT. This gives the protein CASSTGERAGNTIYF. Together with reference TRBV2 and TRBJ1-3, the CDR3 gives the full variable domain: EPEVTQTPSHQVTQMGQEVILRCVPISNHLYFYWYRQILGQKVEFLVSFYNNEISEKSEIFDDQFSVERPDGSNFTLKIRSTKLEDSAMYFCASSTGERAGNTIYFGEGSWLTVV.

V is TRBV7-6 and J is TRBJ1-3; D is unresolved. Trimming left V 0 bases short and J 0 bases short, with 18 bases between. The CDR3 is made up of 19 amino acids. CDR1 and CDR2 (germline): SGHVS, FNYEAQ. The CDR3 DNA is TGTGCCAGCAGCTTAGCGGGAGGCCTCCCTACTTTCTCTGGAAACACCATATATTTT. Protein product: CASSLAGGLPTFSGNTIYF.

The genes are TRBV9 and TRBJ2-5, with 11 bases fitting TRBD2. The CDR3 has 19 residues. CDR1 is SGDLS, CDR2 YYNGEE, per germline. The trim removed 3 bases at V and 5 bases at J, leaving 18 bases unmatched. CDR3 in amino acids: CASSAGPPGGGLAAETQYF. DNA of the CDR3: TGTGCCAGCAGCGCGGGCCCTCCCGGTGGGGGACTAGCGGCGGAGACCCAGTACTTC. Full variable domain (rest looked up from reference TRBV9 and TRBJ2-5): DSGVTQTPKHLITATGQRVTLRCSPRSGDLSVYWYQQSLDQGLQFLIQYYNGEERAKGNILERFSAQQFPDLHSELNLSSLELGDSALYFCASSAGPPGGGLAAETQYFGPGTRLLVL.

The genes are TRBV6-1 and TRBJ2-7; D is unclear. The CDR3 runs 12 residues. V was trimmed by 8 bases and J by 0 bases, leaving 8 bases between them. The germline gives CDR1 MNHNS, CDR2 SASEGT. CDR3 region: CASGAGSYEQYF. The CDR3 bases are TGTGCCAGCGGAGCCGGCTCCTACGAGCAGTACTTC.

For this clone: Its ends do not fully match the called genes, so a read error is possible. The chain uses TRBV7-8 and TRBJ1-3; D remains unclear. CDR1 SGHVS and CDR2 FQNEAQ come from the germline V gene. The CDR3 has 16 amino acids. As DNA, the CDR3 is TGTGCCAACAGCTTATTCGGCAAGGAGCCCGGAAACACCATATATTTT. It translates to CANSLFGKEPGNTIYF.

V usage is TRBV13 and J usage is TRBJ2-3; no reliable D call. Trimming removed 4 bases at V and 6 bases at J, with 5 bases between. This CDR3 has 11 residues. Germline CDR1 PRHDT, CDR2 FYEKMQ (reference sequence). The CDR3: CASSSSDTQYF. Written as DNA, the CDR3 is TGTGCCAGCAGCTCGTCCGATACGCAGTATTTT. The complete variable domain, with remaining parts taken from reference TRBV13 and TRBJ2-3, reads AAGVIQSPRHLIKEKRETATLKCYPIPRHDTVYWYQQGPGQDPQFLISFYEKMQSDKGSIPDRFSAQQFSDYHSELNMSSLELGDSALYFCASSSSDTQYFGPGTRLTVL.

This clone was counted only a few times. CDR3 coding DNA: TGTGCCAGCAGTCCAGAGGGGGGGGTAGAGACCCAGTACTTC. This codes for CASSPEGGVETQYF. V is TRBV6-5 and J is TRBJ2-5, with D maybe TRBD2 (7 bases). The V and J ends lost 5 bases and 4 bases respectively, with 14 bases between them. The length of the CDR3 is 14 residues. Germline CDR1 is MNHEY and CDR2 is SVGAGI.

A word on this clone: This may stem from a read error, because a much larger clone lies one nucleotide away. The J gene is TRBJ2-1, the V gene TRBV6-1, with TRBD2 matching 15 bases. The germline CDR1 and CDR2 sequences are MNHNS and SASEGT. V lost 5 bases, J lost 6 bases, and 2 bases stayed unmatched. The CDR3 totals 15 residues. CDR3 loop: CASSRTSGGANEQFF. Here the CDR3 DNA reads TGTGCCAGCAGTCGGACTAGCGGGGGGGCCAATGAGCAGTTCTTC.

Turning to this clone: Relative to the germline gene, one junction end is altered; a read error may explain this. This chain joins TRBV7-9 and TRBJ1-1; D is ambiguous. The germline CDR1 and CDR2 sequences are SEHNR and FQNEAQ (reference sequence). CDR3 length: 15 amino acids. CDR3 amino acids: CASSLVETGNAEAFF. CDR3 nucleotides: TGTGCCAGCAGCTTAGTGGAAACGGGGAACGCTGAAGCTTTCTTT.

The rearrangement joins TRBV9 to TRBJ2-7; 7 bases align to TRBD1. This CDR3 contains 14 residues. Trimming at V came to 4 bases and at J to 0 bases, leaving 4 bases not matched to a gene. Germline-derived CDR1 and CDR2 are SGDLS and YYNGEE. CDR3 protein: CASSLRTGSYEQYF. CDR3 DNA: TGTGCCAGCAGCCTCCGGACAGGCTCCTACGAGCAGTACTTC.

This clone came up a few times. V gene TRBV4-1 combines with J gene TRBJ1-4; D is unclear. The CDR3 is 15 residues long. Trimming removed 1 base from V and 13 bases from J, with 19 bases in between. Per the germline V gene, CDR1 is MGHRA and CDR2 is YSYEKL. The CDR3 coding sequence is TGCGCCAGCAGCCAAGCGTCCGCCCCCCTGAACGGACTGTTTTTT. As protein: CASSQASAPLNGLFF.

There are a few counts of this clone. The V gene is TRBV2, the J gene TRBJ1-2; no definite D call. This CDR3 contains 15 residues. Between the trimmed V and J ends, which lost 6 bases and 6 bases, there was a span of 20 bases. Looked up from germline, CDR1 is SNHLY and CDR2 is FYNNEI. The CDR3 here is CASSPQEVWKDGYTF. The CDR3 DNA reads as TGTGCCAGCAGCCCGCAAGAGGTCTGGAAGGATGGCTACACCTTC.